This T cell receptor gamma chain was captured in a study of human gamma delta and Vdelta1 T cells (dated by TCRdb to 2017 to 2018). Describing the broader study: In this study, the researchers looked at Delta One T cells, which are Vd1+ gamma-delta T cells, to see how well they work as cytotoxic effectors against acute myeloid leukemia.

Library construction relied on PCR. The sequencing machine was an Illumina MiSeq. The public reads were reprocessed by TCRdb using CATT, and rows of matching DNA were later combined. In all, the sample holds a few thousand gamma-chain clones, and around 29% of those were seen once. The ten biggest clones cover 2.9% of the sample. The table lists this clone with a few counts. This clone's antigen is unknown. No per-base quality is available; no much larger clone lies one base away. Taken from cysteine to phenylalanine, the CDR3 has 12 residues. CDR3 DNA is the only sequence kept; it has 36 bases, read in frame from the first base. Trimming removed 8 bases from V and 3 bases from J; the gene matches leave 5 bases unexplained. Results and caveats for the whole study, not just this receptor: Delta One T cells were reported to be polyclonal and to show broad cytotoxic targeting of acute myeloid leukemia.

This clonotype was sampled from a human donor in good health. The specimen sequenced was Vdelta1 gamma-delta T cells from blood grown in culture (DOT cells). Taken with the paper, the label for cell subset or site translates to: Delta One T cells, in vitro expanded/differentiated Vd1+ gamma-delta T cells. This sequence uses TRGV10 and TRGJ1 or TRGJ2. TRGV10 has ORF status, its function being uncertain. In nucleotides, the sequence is TGTGCTGCGTGGCAAATTTATTATAAGAAACTCTTT. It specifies CAAWQIYYKKLF.